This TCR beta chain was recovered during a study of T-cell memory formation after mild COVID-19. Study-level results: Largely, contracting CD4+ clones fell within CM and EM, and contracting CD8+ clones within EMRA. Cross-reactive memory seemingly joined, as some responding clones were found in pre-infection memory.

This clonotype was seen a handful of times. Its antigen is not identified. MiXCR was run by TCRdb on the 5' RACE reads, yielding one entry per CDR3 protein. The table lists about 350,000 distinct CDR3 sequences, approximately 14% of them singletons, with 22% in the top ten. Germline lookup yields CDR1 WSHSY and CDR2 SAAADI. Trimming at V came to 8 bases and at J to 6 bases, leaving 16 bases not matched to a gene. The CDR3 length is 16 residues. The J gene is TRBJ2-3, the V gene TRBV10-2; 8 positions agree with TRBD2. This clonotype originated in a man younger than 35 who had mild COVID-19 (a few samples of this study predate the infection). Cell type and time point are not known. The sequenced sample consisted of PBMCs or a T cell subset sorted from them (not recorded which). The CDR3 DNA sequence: TGCGCCAGCGCCTCGAGATCGGGGGGGGCCCCGGATACGCAGTATTTT. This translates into CASASRSGGAPDTQYF.